A single TCR beta chain is shown here with its context. The antigen remains unidentified. The data were obtained in a study of T cell repertoires in cytomegalovirus infection. Study results and limitations: What dominated the ex vivo response were HLA-C-restricted CMV-specific TCR beta clonotypes. Summed frequency of shared TCR beta families picked out CMV carriers who also had the relevant HLA.

Looked up from germline, CDR1 is DFQATT and CDR2 is SNEGSKA (reference sequence). The CDR3 is made up of 14 amino acids. Trimming at V came to 6 bases and at J to 5 bases, leaving 4 bases not matched to a gene. TCRdb re-analysed the reads in MiXCR, keeping a single row per CDR3 protein. In the table there are about 360,000 distinct CDR3 sequences, around 18% of which are singletons. Sequencing was carried out using PBMCs. The chain recombines TRBV20-1 with TRBJ2-1; 13 nucleotides line up with TRBD2. The TCR sequence derives from a human donor in good health (CMV status not recorded). Some clones in this sample may be carry-over from other donors' samples. CDR3 in DNA: TGCAGTGCGATGGGACTAGCGGGGAACAATGAGCAGTTCTTC. Amino acid sequence: CSAMGLAGNNEQFF.